Described below is a single TCR beta chain sequence and its context. Its antigen is not identified. The source of the sample is a study of cytomegalovirus exposure and HLA in healthy donors. Study results and limitations: Sequencing probably produced one cluster of sequence variants that were highly shared. Among immune exposure information, only CMV serostatus was available.

Healthy bone marrow donors made up the cohort. The study sampled nominally healthy donors, though unrecorded immune exposures were likely. The PCR used 60 Vbeta and 13 Jbeta primers. Clones were sequenced by immunoSEQ multiplex PCR, and TCRdb holds only the in-frame ones, with some missing. The table includes about 170,000 clones, 75% to 90% detected once. With V trimmed by 8 bases and J by 2 bases, 10 bases remained unmatched. The CDR3 runs 15 residues. Germline loops: CDR1 MNHNS, CDR2 SASEGT. The receptor was derived from a male donor in good health and CMV-seronegative. Sequenced: PBMCs. The gene calls are TRBV6-1 and TRBJ2-7, with 9 nucleotides matching TRBD1. The CDR3 here is CASVDPGTGTYEQYF. The CDR3 coding sequence is TGTGCCAGCGTTGATCCCGGGACAGGGACCTACGAGCAGTACTTC.